This T cell receptor beta chain was sequenced in a study of CD8+ T cells in alopecia areata. Sequencing relied on a cDNA template that was reverse transcribed from extracted RNA. Repertoires were generated with immunoSEQ multiplex PCR, while TCRdb's copy carries only in-frame clones and drops some. This table has 95,000 to 100,000 clones, roughly 56% appearing once. The treatment is: oral pan-JAK inhibitor, 5-10 mg twice daily. This clone has just a few counts. This specimen was CD8+ T cells sorted from blood, taken around week 55, from a patient treated with tofacitinib. This clonotype was obtained from a human donor with alopecia areata.

The CDR3 is CASSFQGVEQYF. In DNA form, the CDR3 reads TGCGCCAGCAGCTTCCAGGGTGTCGAGCAGTACTTC. This chain joins TRBV5-1 and TRBJ2-7; perhaps TRBD1 as D (5 bases). The CDR3 length is 12 residues. V was trimmed by 2 bases and J by 6 bases, leaving 9 bases between them. Germline lookup yields CDR1 SGHRS and CDR2 YFSETQ.